The entry below describes one T cell receptor (beta chain). The antigen remains undetermined. These data come from a study of pediatric ulcerative colitis. Study-level findings and limits: Acute severe colitis showed lower rectal diversity from clonal expansions. A couple of rectal CDR3 clonotypes occurred in all ulcerative colitis patients. Blood-rectal clonal overlap within each person was significantly higher in ulcerative colitis patients than controls.

Libraries were prepared by immunoSEQ multiplex PCR; TCRdb keeps only in-frame clonotypes and omits some of them. The sample has tens of thousands of clones, over 70% seen once. Rectal tissue came from one to two pinch biopsies taken at colonoscopy. Ulcerative colitis patients received no immunosuppressive medication before the diagnostic colonoscopy. Germline CDR1 LNHDA, CDR2 SQIVND (reference sequence). The CDR3 totals 15 residues. The ends were cut back, 5 bases at V and 4 bases at J, with 17 bases in the middle. The source material was gut tissue. This receptor was identified in a boy between 5 and 17 years old with severe ulcerative colitis. The rearrangement links TRBV19 to TRBJ1-2, with D hard to call. In DNA form, the CDR3 reads TGTGCCAGTAGTTCCGGGCAGCAAATCCTCTATGGCTACACCTTC. The encoded protein is CASSSGQQILYGYTF.